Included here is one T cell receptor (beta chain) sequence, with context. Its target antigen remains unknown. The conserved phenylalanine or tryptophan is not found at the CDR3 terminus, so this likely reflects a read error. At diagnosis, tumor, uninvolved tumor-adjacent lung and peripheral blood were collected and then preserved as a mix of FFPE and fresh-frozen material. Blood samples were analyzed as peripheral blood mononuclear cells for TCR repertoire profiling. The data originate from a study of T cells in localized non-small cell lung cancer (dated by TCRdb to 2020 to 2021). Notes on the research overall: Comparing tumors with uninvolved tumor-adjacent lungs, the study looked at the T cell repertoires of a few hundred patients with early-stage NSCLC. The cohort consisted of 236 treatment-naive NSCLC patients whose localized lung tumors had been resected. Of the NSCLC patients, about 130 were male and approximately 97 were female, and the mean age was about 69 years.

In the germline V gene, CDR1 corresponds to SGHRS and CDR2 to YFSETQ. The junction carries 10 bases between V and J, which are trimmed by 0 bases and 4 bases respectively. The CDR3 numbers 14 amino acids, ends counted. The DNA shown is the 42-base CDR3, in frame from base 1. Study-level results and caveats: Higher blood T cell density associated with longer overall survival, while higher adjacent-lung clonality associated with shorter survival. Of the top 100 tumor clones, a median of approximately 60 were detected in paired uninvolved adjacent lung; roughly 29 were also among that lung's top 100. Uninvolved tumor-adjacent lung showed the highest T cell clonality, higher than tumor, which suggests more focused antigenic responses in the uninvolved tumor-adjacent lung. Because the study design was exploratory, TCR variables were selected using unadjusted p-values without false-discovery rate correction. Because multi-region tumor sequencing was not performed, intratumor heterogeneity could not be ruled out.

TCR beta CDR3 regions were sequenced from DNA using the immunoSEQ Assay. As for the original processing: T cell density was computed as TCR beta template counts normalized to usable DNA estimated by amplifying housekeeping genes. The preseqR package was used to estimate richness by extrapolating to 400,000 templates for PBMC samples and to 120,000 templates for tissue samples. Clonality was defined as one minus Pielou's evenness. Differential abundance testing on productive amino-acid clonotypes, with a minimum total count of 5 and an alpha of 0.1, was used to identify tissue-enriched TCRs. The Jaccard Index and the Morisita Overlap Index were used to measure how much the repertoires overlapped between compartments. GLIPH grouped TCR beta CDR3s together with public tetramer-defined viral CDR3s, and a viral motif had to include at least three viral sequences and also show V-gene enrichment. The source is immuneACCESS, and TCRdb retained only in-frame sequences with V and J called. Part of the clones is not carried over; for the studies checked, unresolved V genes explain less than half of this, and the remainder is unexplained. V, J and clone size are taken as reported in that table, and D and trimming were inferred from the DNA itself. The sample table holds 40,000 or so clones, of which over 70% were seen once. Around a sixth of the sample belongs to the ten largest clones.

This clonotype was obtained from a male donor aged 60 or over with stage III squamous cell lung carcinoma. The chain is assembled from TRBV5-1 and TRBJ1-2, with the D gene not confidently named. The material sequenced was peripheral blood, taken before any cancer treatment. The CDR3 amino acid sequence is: CASSLAADFYGYTL. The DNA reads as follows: TGCGCCAGCAGCTTGGCCGCGGATTTCTATGGCTACACCCTC.